The clone carrying this T cell receptor (beta chain) was detected a few times. TCRdb independently ran MiXCR on the RT-PCR reads; one entry per CDR3 protein. Among 650,000 to 800,000 distinct CDR3 sequences, approximately 15% were seen once, and the ten largest hold 3.6%. Per the germline V gene, CDR1 is KGHSH and CDR2 is LQKENI. The CDR3 has 14 residues. V gave up 3 bases and J gave up 4 bases, with 11 bases separating them. The chain carries TRBV18 and TRBJ2-3, with D perhaps TRBD1 or TRBD2 (5 bases each). Sequenced input: memory CD4+ T cells from blood. This receptor was obtained from a female donor in good health, serving as a healthy control. The CDR3 region has the DNA TGTGCCAGCTCACCCGACCTGGGGGCAGATACGCAGTATTTT. This encodes CASSPDLGADTQYF. The complete variable domain, with remaining parts taken from reference TRBV18 and TRBJ2-3, reads NAGVMQNPRHLVRRRGQEARLRCSPMKGHSHVYWYRQLPEEGLKFMVYLQKENIIDESGMPKERFSAEFPKEGPSILRIQQVVRGDSAAYFCASSPDLGADTQYFGPGTRLTVL.